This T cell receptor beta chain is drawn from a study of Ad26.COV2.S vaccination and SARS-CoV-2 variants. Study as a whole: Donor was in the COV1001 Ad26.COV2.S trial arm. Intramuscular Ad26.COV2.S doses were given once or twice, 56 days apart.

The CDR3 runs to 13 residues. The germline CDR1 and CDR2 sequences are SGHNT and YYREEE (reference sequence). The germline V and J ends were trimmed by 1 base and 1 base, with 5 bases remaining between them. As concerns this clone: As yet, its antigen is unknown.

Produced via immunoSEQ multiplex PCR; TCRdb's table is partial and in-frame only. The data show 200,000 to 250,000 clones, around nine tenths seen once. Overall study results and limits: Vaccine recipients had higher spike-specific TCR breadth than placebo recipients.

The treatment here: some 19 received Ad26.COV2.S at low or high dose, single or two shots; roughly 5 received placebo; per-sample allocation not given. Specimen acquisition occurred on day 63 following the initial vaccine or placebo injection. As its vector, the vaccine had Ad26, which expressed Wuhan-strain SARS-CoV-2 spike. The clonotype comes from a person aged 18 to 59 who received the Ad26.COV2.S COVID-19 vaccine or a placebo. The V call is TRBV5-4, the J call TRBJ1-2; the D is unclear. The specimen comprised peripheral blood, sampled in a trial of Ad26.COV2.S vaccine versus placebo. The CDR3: CASSLRDNYGYTF. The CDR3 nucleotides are TGTGCCAGCAGCTTGCGGGATAACTATGGCTACACCTTC.